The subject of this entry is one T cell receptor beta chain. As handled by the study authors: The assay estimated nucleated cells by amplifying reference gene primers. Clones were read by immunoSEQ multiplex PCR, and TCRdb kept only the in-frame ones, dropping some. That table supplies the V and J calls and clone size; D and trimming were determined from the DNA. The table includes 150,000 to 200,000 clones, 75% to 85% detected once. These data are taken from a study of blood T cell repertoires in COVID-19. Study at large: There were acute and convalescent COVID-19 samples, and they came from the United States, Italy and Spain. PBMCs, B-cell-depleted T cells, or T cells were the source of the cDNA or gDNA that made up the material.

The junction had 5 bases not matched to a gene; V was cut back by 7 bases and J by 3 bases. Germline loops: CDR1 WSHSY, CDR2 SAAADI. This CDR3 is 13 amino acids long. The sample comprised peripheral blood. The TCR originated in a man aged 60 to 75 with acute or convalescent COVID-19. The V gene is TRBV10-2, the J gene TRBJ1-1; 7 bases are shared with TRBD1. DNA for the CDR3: TGCGCCAGCAACAACAGGGGTGACACTGAAGCTTTCTTT. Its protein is CASNNRGDTEAFF.